Below, one T cell receptor (beta chain) is given with its context. Antigen: not known. The sample belongs to a study of cytomegalovirus exposure and HLA in healthy donors. Whole-study findings and limits: CMV antigen specificity of a few CMV-associated chains was confirmed in vitro. Most TCR sequences showed up rarely, but some public TCRs showed up in many donors. What a later analysis reportedly showed was that an Asian-associated ancestry cluster had fewer N-insertions than the 666-donor mean.

Primers for the PCR totalled 60 Vbeta and 13 Jbeta. Profiling relied on immunoSEQ multiplex PCR, and the TCRdb table lists in-frame clones only, not all of them. The sample has some 140,000 clones; approximately 62% are singletons. The specimen was PBMCs. The TCR originated in a human donor in good health.

CDR3 DNA sequence: TGCGCCAGCAGCAGAGGGGGCTCCACCGGGGAGCTGTTTTTT. It codes for CASSRGGSTGELFF. V gene TRBV5-1 combines with J gene TRBJ2-2; TRBD1 aligns across 7 bases. This CDR3 contains 14 residues. The germline CDR1 and CDR2 sequences are SGHRS and YFSETQ. With 4 bases clipped from V and 4 bases from J, the junction kept 4 bases outside the gene matches.